This TCR beta chain was captured in a study of Graves' ophthalmopathy and Graves' hyperthyroidism. Turning to the study itself: Before any treatment was given, at initial diagnosis, peripheral blood was collected. General study findings and limits: Classification of ophthalmopathy versus stable hyperthyroidism by a 13-signature model yielded 85% to 90% sensitivity and roughly 80% specificity.

V was cut by 7 bases and J by 0 bases, with 12 bases left in between. CDR3 size: 14 residues. The sequenced template was RNA, covering the TCR beta CDR3 region. In the first round, RT-PCR was carried out with HTBI primers, and a multiplex PCR formed the second round. TCRdb re-called the multiplex PCR reads through MiXCR, storing one row per CDR3 protein. This table has 170,000 or so distinct CDR3 sequences, approximately 40% appearing once. The sample holds many counts of this clonotype. Antigen: not known. A duration under 3 months, NOSPECS ≥4, CAS ≥3 and moderate-to-severe activity characterized the donors with ophthalmopathy. Orbital computed tomography and thyroid ultrasound, along with TRAb, serum thyroxine and clinical symptoms, underpinned diagnosis.

This TCR was recovered from a young man with Graves' ophthalmopathy. The rearrangement links TRBV12-3 or TRBV12-4 to TRBJ1-1; no firm D call. The sequencing sample was made of peripheral blood. CDR3 region: CASMMKGLNTEAFF. DNA for the CDR3: TGTGCCAGCATGATGAAGGGCTTGAACACTGAAGCTTTCTTT.